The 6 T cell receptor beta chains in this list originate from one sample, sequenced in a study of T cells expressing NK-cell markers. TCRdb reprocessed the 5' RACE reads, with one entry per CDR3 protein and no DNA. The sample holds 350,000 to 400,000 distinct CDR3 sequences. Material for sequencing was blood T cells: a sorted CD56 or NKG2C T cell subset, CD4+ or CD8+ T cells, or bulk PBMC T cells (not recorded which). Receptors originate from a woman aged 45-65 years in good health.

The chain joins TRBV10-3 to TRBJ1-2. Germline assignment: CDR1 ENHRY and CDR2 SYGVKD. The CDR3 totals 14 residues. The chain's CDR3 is CAISESSLSYGYTF.

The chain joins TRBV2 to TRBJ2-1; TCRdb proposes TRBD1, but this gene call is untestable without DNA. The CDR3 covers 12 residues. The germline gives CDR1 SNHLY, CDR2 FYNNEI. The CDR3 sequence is CASSQGAREQFF.

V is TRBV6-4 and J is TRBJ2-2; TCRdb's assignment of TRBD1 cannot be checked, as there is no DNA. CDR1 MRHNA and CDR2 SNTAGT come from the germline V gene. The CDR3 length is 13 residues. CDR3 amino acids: CASSGTNTGELFF.

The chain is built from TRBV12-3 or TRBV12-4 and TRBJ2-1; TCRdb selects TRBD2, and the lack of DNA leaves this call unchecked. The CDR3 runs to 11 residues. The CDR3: CASNSAGQQFF.

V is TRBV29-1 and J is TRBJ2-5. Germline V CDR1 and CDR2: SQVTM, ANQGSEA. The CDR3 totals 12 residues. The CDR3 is CSCGKKEETQYF.

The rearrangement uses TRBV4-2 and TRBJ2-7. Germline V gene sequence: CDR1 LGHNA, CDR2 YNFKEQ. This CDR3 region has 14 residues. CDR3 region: CASSQGYVSYEQYF.